Listed here is a single T cell receptor beta chain. As yet, its antigen is unknown. At one of its ends the junction is not consistent with the germline gene, which may arise from a read error. This sample was included in a study of CD8 T cells in Susac syndrome. Study findings and constraints: In its TCR sequencing and HLA analysis, the study acknowledged that the number of individuals was relatively small.

With random hexamers, reverse transcription was performed on about 0.5 to 1 ug of RNA. The TCR beta CDR3 was amplified by immunoSEQ multiplex PCR across 54 Vbeta, 13 Jbeta. From the immunoSEQ multiplex PCR reads, TCRdb called clonotypes with MiXCR, one entry per CDR3 protein. The sample holds tens of thousands of distinct CDR3 sequences, 85% to 95% seen once. Germline CDR1 is MNHNY and CDR2 is SVGAGI (reference sequence). The CDR3 contains 13 residues. This receptor was identified in a human donor with Susac syndrome. The sample comprised CD4+ T cells from PBMCs. This chain uses TRBV6-6 with TRBJ1-5, with TRBD1 identical over 7 bases. CDR3 bases: TGTGCCAGCAGTGACTCAGGGGGGCAGCCCCAGCATTTT. Translation gives CASSDSGGQPQHF.